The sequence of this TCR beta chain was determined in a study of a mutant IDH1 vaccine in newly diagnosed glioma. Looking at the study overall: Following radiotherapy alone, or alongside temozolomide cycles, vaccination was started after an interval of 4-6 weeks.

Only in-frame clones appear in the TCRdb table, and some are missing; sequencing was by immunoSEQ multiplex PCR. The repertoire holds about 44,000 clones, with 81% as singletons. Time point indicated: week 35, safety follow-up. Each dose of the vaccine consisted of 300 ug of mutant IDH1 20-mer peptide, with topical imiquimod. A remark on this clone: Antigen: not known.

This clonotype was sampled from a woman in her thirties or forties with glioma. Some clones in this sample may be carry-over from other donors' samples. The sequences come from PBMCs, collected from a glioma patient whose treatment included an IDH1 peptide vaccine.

CDR3: CASSAGDSPSQPQHF. The CDR3 region has the DNA TGTGCCAGCAGTGCGGGGGACAGTCCCAGTCAGCCCCAGCATTTT. This sequence joins TRBV6-1 and TRBJ1-5; TRBD1 matches 7 bases. The CDR3 is 15 residues long. The germline V gene has CDR1 MNHNS and CDR2 SASEGT. The ends lost 4 bases at V and 6 bases at J; junction bases unmatched: 9.